Shown below are 9 T cell receptor beta chains from a single sample sequenced in a study of blood T cell repertoires in COVID-19. Assay used: immunoSEQ multiplex PCR; TCRdb lists only in-frame clones, some missing. The top ten clones hold 8% to 9.5% of a sample with over 150,000 clones, about 80% of them seen once. Source material: peripheral blood. The receptors come from a man aged 55 to 70 with acute or convalescent COVID-19.

The chain uses TRBV6-2 or TRBV6-3 and TRBJ1-2; a weak D match, TRBD1 (5 bases). Germline CDR1 MNHEY, CDR2 SVGEGT. The CDR3 totals 16 residues. The V end lost 5 bases, the J end lost 4 bases, and 20 bases lay between the germline ends. In DNA, the CDR3 is TGTGCCAGCAGTCCCTTCCAGGGAAGAAGTACCTATGGCTACACCTTC. Its translation is CASSPFQGRSTYGYTF.

The V and J genes are TRBV27 and TRBJ2-7, with D possibly matching TRBD1 (5 bases). This CDR3 spans 14 amino acids. Between the trimmed V and J ends, which lost 3 bases and 1 base, there was a span of 10 bases. Germline V gives CDR1 MNHEY, CDR2 SMNVEV (reference sequence). CDR3 in amino acids: CASSFQGGSYEQYF. CDR3 coding DNA: TGTGCCAGCAGTTTCCAGGGTGGATCCTACGAGCAGTACTTC.

This clone was observed a handful of times. The chain combines TRBV4-3 with TRBJ2-7, with a tentative D call TRBD1 (6 bases). Germline V gene sequence: CDR1 LGHNA, CDR2 YSLEER. Trimming removed 3 bases at V and 4 bases at J, with 16 bases between. The CDR3 spans 15 residues. The CDR3, as DNA: TGCGCCAGCAGCCAGGGGACAAGCGGCACGTACGAGCAGTACTTC. Its protein product is CASSQGTSGTYEQYF.

This clone showed up just a few times. The rearrangement joins TRBV6-5 to TRBJ1-5, with 7 bases fitting TRBD1. In germline, CDR1 is MNHEY, CDR2 SVGAGI. This CDR3 contains 14 residues. V gave up 3 bases and J gave up 2 bases; unmatched junction bases: 1. CDR3 in amino acids: CASSYTGGNQPQHF. CDR3 DNA sequence: TGTGCCAGCAGTTATACAGGGGGCAATCAGCCCCAGCATTTT.

The chain combines TRBV3-1 (or the pseudogene TRBV3-2) with TRBJ2-1, with TRBD2 as a possible D gene (5 bases). Trimming removed 3 bases from V and 5 bases from J, with 11 bases in between. The CDR3 length is 14 residues. CDR1 and CDR2 (germline): LGHDT, YNNKEL (reference sequence). CDR3 nucleotides: TGTGCCAGCAGCCAGACCGGGGAAAACAATGAGCAGTTCTTC. Translating gives CASSQTGENNEQFF.

This chain links TRBV28 with TRBJ1-1; D not certain. The CDR3 sequence is 12 residues long. Germline CDR1 and CDR2: MDHEN and SYDVKM. V was shortened by 7 bases and J by 8 bases, with 14 bases between the two germline ends. CDR3 sequence reads: CASIDWRNEAFF. CDR3 in DNA: TGTGCCAGCATTGACTGGAGGAACGAAGCTTTCTTT.

The chain joins TRBV7-3 to TRBJ2-6; no firm D call. In germline, CDR1 is SGHTA, CDR2 FQGTGA. With 4 bases removed from V and 1 base from J, the gap between germline ends came to 5 bases. The CDR3 spans 14 residues. The CDR3 is CASSSGSGANVLTF. In DNA, the CDR3 is TGTGCCAGCAGCTCAGGTTCTGGGGCCAACGTCCTGACTTTC.

V is TRBV5-1 and J is TRBJ2-3; 9 bases map to TRBD1. The germline gives CDR1 SGHRS, CDR2 YFSETQ. CDR3 length: 15 amino acids. J was trimmed by 5 bases and V by 4 bases; bases with no gene match: 8. This CDR3 reads CASSMGQGGVDTQYF. CDR3 coding DNA: TGCGCCAGCAGCATGGGACAGGGAGGCGTAGATACGCAGTATTTT.

The chain recombines TRBV24-1 with TRBJ2-1; possibly TRBD1 for D (6 bases). The CDR3 spans 16 residues. Between the trimmed V and J ends, which lost 0 bases and 0 bases, there was a span of 8 bases. The germline CDR1 and CDR2 sequences are KGHDR and SFDVKD. The CDR3 DNA follows: TGTGCCACCAGTGATTTGGGGGGCAGCTCCTACAATGAGCAGTTCTTC. Amino acids: CATSDLGGSSYNEQFF.